Given below is one T cell receptor (beta chain) in context. The clone's antigen remains unknown. Base qualities are not provided; no much larger clone lies one nucleotide away. CDR1 is given as SGHTA and CDR2 as FQGNSA, both from the germline V gene. From the cysteine through the phenylalanine, the CDR3 covers 14 amino acids. Here the CDR3 DNA is all that survives: 42 bases in frame from base 1. Trimming takes 5 bases off V and 7 bases off J; junction bases not matched to a gene: 8. The memory CD4+ T cell population was isolated based on a CD4+CD45RO+CD25- phenotype. Tregs, naive and memory CD4+ T cells from tumor, blood and ipsilateral draining lymph nodes of five breast cancer patients underwent full-length TCR alpha and beta sequencing. Tumor tissue, along with lymph nodes from ipsilateral axillary dissection, was perfused with PBS, minced, and then digested using collagenase I and hyaluronidase. Sorted cell populations were confirmed by FACS to exceed 90% purity.

This specimen belongs to a study (dated by TCRdb to between 2014 and 2016). Study-level background: The study examined whether tumor-infiltrating Tregs in breast cancer are drawn from blood Tregs or arise in situ by conversion from other CD4+ T cell subsets.

Full-length TCR variable regions were amplified by 5' RACE PCR with constant-region reverse primers, and semi-nested PCR with Nested Universal Primer A was subsequently performed. The ReliaPrep RNA Cell Miniprep System was used to extract total RNA, which was then reverse transcribed into 5'RACE-ready cDNA with the SMARTer RACE 5'/3' Kit. Multiplex adaptors were used to barcode the full-length TCR alpha and beta libraries, which were then sequenced on an Illumina MiSeq. As for the authors' bioinformatics: For each of nine subset-tissue groups, sequencing data from the five patients were pooled, and the groups were then compared using unsupervised clustering of TCR gene usage. The Morisita-Horn index was used to calculate repertoire similarity, with shared sequences weighted according to their contribution to each repertoire. The public sequencing data were trimmed at Q25 with fastp and processed into clonotypes with MiXCR by TCRdb, which kept only in-frame beta chains. Every distinct CDR3 protein forms one entry, paired with its most common genes and DNA. TCRdb's processing, not the authors', yielded these V and J calls. The sample has fewer than 8,500 distinct CDR3 sequences on record, approximately 59% of them singletons. 3.5% to 4.5% of the sample rests with the top ten.

Paper-wide results and their limitations: Validation in the larger cohort was restricted to a single TCR beta V-J rearrangement rather than whole repertoires. Tumor memory CD4+ T cell TCR gene usage clustered with blood and lymph node memory CD4+ cells and lymph node naive CD4+ cells. The TCR alpha and beta sequences of tumor-infiltrating Tregs showed the greatest overlap with tumor naive CD4+ T cells, followed by blood naive CD4+ T cells.

The clonotype comes from a female donor with breast cancer. The specimen sequenced was tumor-infiltrating memory CD4+ T cells sorted from the breast tumor. Explained via the paper, the cell subset or site label denotes: memory CD4+ T cells, CD4+CD45RO+CD25-. The chain is encoded by TRBV7-2 joined to TRBJ2-1; TRBD2 aligns with 7 central bases. For the CDR3, the sequence is CASSVDLAANEQFF. In nucleotide form, the sequence is TGTGCCAGCAGCGTCGACCTAGCGGCGAATGAGCAGTTCTTC.